This section outlines one T cell receptor (beta chain) sequence together with its context. The antigen is not known. The data were obtained in a study of T cell responses to AZD1222 COVID-19 vaccine. Assay used: immunoSEQ multiplex PCR; TCRdb lists only in-frame clones, some missing. The sample yields about 88,000 clones, 70% to 90% seen once. Germline V gene sequence: CDR1 SGHTA, CDR2 FQGNSA. This CDR3 is built from 13 residues. V lost 4 bases to trimming and J lost 3 bases, with 9 bases between them. The study's findings and limits: Baseline seropositives among AZD1222 recipients totaled only five to seven. In a largely white British group with more females than males, clonal diversity was possibly underestimated.

The chain links TRBV7-2 to TRBJ1-1; D not certain. The specimen was peripheral blood, collected on day 0 of AZD1222 vaccination. The receptor was isolated from an adult in good health. In DNA, the CDR3 is TGTGCCAGCAGCTCCCCGTGGGACACTGAAGCTTTCTTT. Protein: CASSSPWDTEAFF.